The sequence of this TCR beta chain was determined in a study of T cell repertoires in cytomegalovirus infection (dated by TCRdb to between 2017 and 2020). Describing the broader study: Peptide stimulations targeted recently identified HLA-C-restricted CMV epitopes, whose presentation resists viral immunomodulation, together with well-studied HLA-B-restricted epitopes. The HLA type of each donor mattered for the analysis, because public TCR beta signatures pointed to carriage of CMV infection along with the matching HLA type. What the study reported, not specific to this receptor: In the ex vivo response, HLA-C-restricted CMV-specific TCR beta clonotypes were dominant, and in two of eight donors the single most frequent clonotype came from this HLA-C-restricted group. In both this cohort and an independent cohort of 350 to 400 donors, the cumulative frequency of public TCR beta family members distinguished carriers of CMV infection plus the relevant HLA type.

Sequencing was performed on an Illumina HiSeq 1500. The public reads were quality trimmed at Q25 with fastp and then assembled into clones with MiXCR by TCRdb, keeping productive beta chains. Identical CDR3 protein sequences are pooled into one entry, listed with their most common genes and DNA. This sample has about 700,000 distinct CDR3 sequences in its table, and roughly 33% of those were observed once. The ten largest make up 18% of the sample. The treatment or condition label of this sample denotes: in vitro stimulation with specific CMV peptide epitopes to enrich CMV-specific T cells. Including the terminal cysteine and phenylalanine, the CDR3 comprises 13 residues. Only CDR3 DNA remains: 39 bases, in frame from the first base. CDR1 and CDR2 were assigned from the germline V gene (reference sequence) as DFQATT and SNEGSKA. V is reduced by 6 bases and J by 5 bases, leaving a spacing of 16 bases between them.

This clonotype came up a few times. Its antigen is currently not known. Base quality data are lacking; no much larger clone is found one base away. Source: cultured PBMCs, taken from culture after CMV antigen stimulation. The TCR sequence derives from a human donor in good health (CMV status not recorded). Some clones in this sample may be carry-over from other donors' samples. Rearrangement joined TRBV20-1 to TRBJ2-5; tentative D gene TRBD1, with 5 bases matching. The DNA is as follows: TGCAGTGCCCCACATGAAGGGGTGGAGACCCAGTACTTC. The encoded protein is CSAPHEGVETQYF.